Each of the 17 T cell receptor beta chains below was sequenced from the same sample in a study of OX40 agonist ivuxolimab in advanced cancers. Clones were sequenced by immunoSEQ multiplex PCR, and TCRdb holds only the in-frame ones, with some missing. The sample consists of 77,000 or so clones, roughly 86% of them appearing once. The starting material was CD4+ or CD8+ T cells sorted from blood, obtained in a trial of the OX40 agonist ivuxolimab. The receptors shown here come from an adult with an advanced solid tumor such as melanoma, head and neck, liver or kidney cancer.

The genes are TRBV15 and TRBJ1-5; 8 nucleotides match TRBD1. V lost 4 bases and J lost 7; bases outside the gene matches: 6. This CDR3 comprises 14 residues. Germline lookup yields CDR1 LNHNV and CDR2 YYDKDF (reference sequence). The CDR3 nucleotides are TGTGCCACCAGCAACGACAGGGGCGGACAGCCCCAGCATTTT. As protein: CATSNDRGGQPQHF. The full variable domain, rest sourced from reference TRBV15 and TRBJ1-5, is DAMVIQNPRYQVTQFGKPVTLSCSQTLNHNVMYWYQQKSSQAPKLLFHYYDKDFNNEADTPDNFQSRRPNTSFCFLDIRSPGLGDTAMYLCATSNDRGGQPQHFGDGTRLSIL.

This chain links TRBV30 with TRBJ2-5; D possibly uses TRBD1 or TRBD2 (6 bases each). This CDR3 spans 12 amino acids. Germline loops: CDR1 GTSNPN, CDR2 SVGIG (reference sequence). V was trimmed by 1 base and J by 5 bases, leaving 8 bases between them. This chain's CDR3 is CAWSAGGETQYF. CDR3 DNA sequence: TGTGCCTGGAGTGCCGGGGGCGAGACCCAGTACTTC.

The chain is built from TRBV9 and TRBJ2-5; TRBD2 might be the D (5 bases). Germline loops: CDR1 SGDLS, CDR2 YYNGEE. The germline V and J ends were trimmed by 0 bases and 7 bases, with 16 bases remaining between them. This CDR3 comprises 15 residues. The CDR3: CASSVGMPLGGTQYF. The CDR3 DNA reads as TGTGCCAGCAGCGTAGGGATGCCACTCGGAGGGACCCAGTACTTC.

As regards this clone: Other DNA sequences in the same sample also yield this CDR3. This sequence joins TRBV18 and TRBJ2-1; D is uncertain. The CDR3 consists of 13 residues. Trimming took 2 bases from V and 5 from J, leaving 7 bases between them. The germline CDR1 and CDR2 sequences are KGHSH and LQKENI. CDR3 coding DNA: TGTGCCAGCTCACCAGGCAGTAACAATGAGCAGTTCTTC. Amino acid sequence: CASSPGSNNEQFF.

This chain joins TRBV4-1 and TRBJ1-4; 9 nucleotides agree with TRBD1. The CDR3 is made up of 15 amino acids. The V gene's germline CDR1 is MGHRA and CDR2 YSYEKL. V lost 4 bases to trimming and J lost 7 bases; unmatched junction nucleotides: 7. CDR3 sequence (DNA): TGCGCCAGCAGCCTTCACGGGACAGGGCTTGAAAAACTGTTTTTT. Its protein is CASSLHGTGLEKLFF.

This chain uses TRBV5-1 with TRBJ2-7, with 7 bases lining up with TRBD2. Per germline, CDR1 SGHRS and CDR2 YFSETQ. J was trimmed by 5 bases and V by 4 bases; bases with no gene match: 12. This CDR3 is built from 15 residues. CDR3 DNA sequence: TGCGCCAGCAGCCGCTCGGGGGGAAGGGGAGACGAGCAGTACTTC. It translates to CASSRSGGRGDEQYF.

This clone was detected once. V gene TRBV4-1 combines with J gene TRBJ2-5; perhaps D is TRBD1 or TRBD2 (6 bases each). This CDR3 is 15 amino acids long. V gave up 0 bases and J gave up 4 bases, with 12 bases separating them. CDR1 is MGHRA, CDR2 YSYEKL, per germline. The CDR3 DNA reads as TGCGCCAGCAGCCAAGATTTCCGGGGGCGAGAGACCCAGTACTTC. This translates into CASSQDFRGRETQYF.

This rearrangement joins TRBV18 to TRBJ1-4; D uncertain. Trimming took 3 bases from V and 3 from J, leaving 8 bases between them. The V gene's germline CDR1 is KGHSH and CDR2 LQKENI. This CDR3 contains 14 residues. Here the CDR3 reads CASSPTRANEKLFF. Written as DNA, the CDR3 is TGTGCCAGCTCACCGACCCGAGCTAATGAAAAACTGTTTTTT.

V is TRBV10-3 and J is TRBJ1-2; the match to TRBD1 covers 9 bases. Germline V gives CDR1 ENHRY, CDR2 SYGVKD. Trimming cost V 6 bases and J 4 bases; bases outside gene matches: 6. CDR3 length: 14 residues. CDR3 amino acids: CAIRGTGPFYGYTF. DNA for the CDR3: TGTGCCATCAGGGGGACAGGGCCATTCTATGGCTACACCTTC.

The chain links TRBV7-8 to TRBJ2-1; D gene uncertain. V gave up 5 bases and J gave up 2 bases, with 10 bases separating them. Germline CDR1 and CDR2: SGHVS and FQNEAQ. This CDR3 spans 14 amino acids. CDR3 DNA sequence: TGTGCCAGCAGCGGGGTAAAAACCTACAATGAGCAGTTCTTC. Amino acid sequence: CASSGVKTYNEQFF.

There are a few counts of this clone. The chain has TRBV7-8 and TRBJ2-5; weak D call: TRBD2 (5 bases). V lost 5 bases to trimming and J lost 5 bases, with 9 bases between them. The V gene's germline CDR1 is SGHVS and CDR2 FQNEAQ. The CDR3 sequence is 12 residues long. The CDR3 region is CASSNQRETQYF. CDR3 nucleotides: TGTGCCAGCAGCAACCAGCGGGAGACCCAGTACTTC. Full variable domain (missing parts from reference TRBV7-8 and TRBJ2-5): GAGVSQSPRYKVAKRGQDVALRCDPISGHVSLFWYQQALGQGPEFLTYFQNEAQLDKSGLPSDRFFAERPEGSVSTLKIQRTQQEDSAVYLCASSNQRETQYFGPGTRLLVL.

In the case of this clone: A junction boundary mismatches the germline segment, possibly from a read error. The V gene is TRBV18, the J gene TRBJ2-7, with D possibly matching TRBD1 (6 bases). Germline lookup yields CDR1 KGHSH and CDR2 LQKENI. The CDR3 totals 15 residues. CDR3 sequence reads: CASSPPGHLRYVQYF. The CDR3 DNA follows: TGTGCCAGCTCACCACCGGGACACCTGCGTTACGTGCAGTACTTC. Combining the CDR3 with reference TRBV18 and TRBJ2-7 gives the whole variable domain NAGVMQNPRHLVRRRGQEARLRCSPMKGHSHVYWYRQLPEEGLKFMVYLQKENIIDESGMPKERFSAEFPKEGPSILRIQQVVRGDSAAYFCASSPPGHLRYVQYFGPGTRLTVT.

The chain combines TRBV5-1 with TRBJ2-7; tentatively, D is TRBD1 (6 bases). The CDR3 loop spans 14 amino acids. Trimming took 3 bases from V and 3 from J, leaving 13 bases between them. Germline CDR1 and CDR2: SGHRS and YFSETQ. The CDR3 protein is CASSSTGFRYEQYF. CDR3 nucleotide sequence: TGCGCCAGCAGCTCGACAGGATTCCGCTACGAGCAGTACTTC.

The V gene is TRBV12-2, the J gene TRBJ2-2. TRBV12-2 is a listed pseudogene. The CDR3 extends over 19 amino acids. CDR3 loop: CASRFIGCSVFANTGELFF. The CDR3 DNA reads TGTGCAAGTCGCTTTATAGGATGTAGTGTCTTCGCGAACACCGGGGAGCTGTTTTTT.

V usage is TRBV12-5 and J usage is TRBJ2-5; 8 bases agree with TRBD1. Germline loops: CDR1 LGHNT, CDR2 FRNRAP. The V segment lost 3 bases and the J segment 1 base; nucleotides outside the gene matches: 1. The CDR3 loop spans 14 amino acids. The CDR3 DNA sequence: TGTGCTAGTGGTTTTGGACAGGGCCAAGAGACCCAGTACTTC. The encoded protein is CASGFGQGQETQYF. The full variable domain, rest sourced from reference TRBV12-5 and TRBJ2-5, is DARVTQTPRHKVTEMGQEVTMRCQPILGHNTVFWYRQTMMQGLELLAYFRNRAPLDDSGMPKDRFSAEMPDATLATLKIQPSEPRDSAVYFCASGFGQGQETQYFGPGTRLLVL.

The genes are TRBV19 and TRBJ2-7; D remains unclear. V was clipped by 5 bases and J by 8 bases, with 13 bases between them. The CDR3 loop spans 12 amino acids. The germline V gene encodes CDR1 LNHDA and CDR2 SQIVND (reference sequence). This CDR3 is CASSLPGGQQYF. In DNA, the CDR3 is TGTGCCAGTAGTTTACCGGGTGGCCAGCAGTACTTC.

In its sample, this clone was seen a few times. The V gene is TRBV5-1, the J gene TRBJ1-1; 7 bases line up with TRBD1. Germline assignment: CDR1 SGHRS and CDR2 YFSETQ. J was trimmed by 4 bases and V by 6 bases; bases with no gene match: 6. The CDR3 runs to 13 residues. CDR3: CASTKAGGTEAFF. CDR3 sequence (DNA): TGCGCCAGCACAAAGGCAGGGGGCACTGAAGCTTTCTTT.